Listed here are 28 T cell receptor beta chains from one sample, sequenced in a study of lymphopenia after photon versus proton radiotherapy. The assay was immunoSEQ multiplex PCR, and TCRdb's table has in-frame clones only and misses some. The data contain roughly 45,000 clones, roughly 87% of them seen just once; the ten biggest clones take up around 2.2%. The sequences come from peripheral blood, collected from a patient treated with photon-based radiotherapy. These receptors all stem from a middle-aged man with gastric cancer.

The V and J genes are TRBV11-3 and TRBJ2-2; 10 positions agree with TRBD2. The CDR3 is 14 amino acids. Trimming removed 3 bases from V and 6 bases from J; junction bases left unmatched: 1. CDR1 and CDR2 (germline): SGHNT, YENEEA. In nucleotides, the CDR3 is TGTGCCAGCAGCTTGAGCGGGGGGGCCGGGGAGCTGTTTTTT. Its translation: CASSLSGGAGELFF.

The chain carries TRBV5-1 and TRBJ2-1, with TRBD1 matching 8 bases. V dropped 0 bases and J dropped 7; count of bases not matched to a gene: 6. Germline V gene sequence: CDR1 SGHRS, CDR2 YFSETQ. The CDR3 covers 15 residues. This CDR3 is CASSLDRGRGNEQFF. For the CDR3, the DNA is TGCGCCAGCAGCTTGGACAGGGGGAGAGGTAATGAGCAGTTCTTC.

This clone was counted a few times. The genes are TRBV9 and TRBJ2-7; D could derive from TRBD1 or TRBD2 (5 bases each). V lost 3 bases, J lost 2 bases, and 9 bases lay in between. This CDR3 spans 13 amino acids. Germline lookup yields CDR1 SGDLS and CDR2 YYNGEE. This CDR3 reads CASSGGGPYEQYF. CDR3 nucleotide sequence: TGTGCCAGCAGCGGGGGCGGGCCCTACGAGCAGTACTTC.

The chain joins TRBV5-1 to TRBJ1-2; 10 positions match TRBD1. CDR3 length: 15 residues. Germline trimming cut 4 bases from V and 8 bases from J; bases unmatched to any gene: 11. The V gene's germline CDR1 is SGHRS and CDR2 YFSETQ. CDR3 amino acids: CASSRDRGSPGGYTF. The DNA of the CDR3 is TGCGCCAGCAGCCGGGACAGGGGCTCCCCTGGAGGCTACACCTTC.

The chain employs TRBV18 and TRBJ2-3; perhaps TRBD2 as D (6 bases). The germline gives CDR1 KGHSH, CDR2 LQKENI. This CDR3 spans 16 amino acids. V was shortened by 3 bases and J by 3 bases, with 16 bases between the two germline ends. CDR3 loop: CASSPVGSRSTDTQYF. As DNA, the CDR3 is TGTGCCAGCTCACCCGTCGGGAGCCGGAGTACAGATACGCAGTATTTT.

V and J are TRBV7-2 and TRBJ2-5, with D tentatively TRBD2 (6 bases). Germline CDR1 SGHTA, CDR2 FQGNSA. CDR3 size: 13 residues. V was shortened by 5 bases and J by 7 bases, with 14 bases between the two germline ends. In nucleotides, the CDR3 is TGTGCCAGCAGCGGCGGGACTCTGGGGACCCAGTACTTC. Protein: CASSGGTLGTQYF.

The chain is built from TRBV30 and TRBJ1-5; perhaps TRBD1 as D (6 bases). Trimming removed 1 base from V and 3 bases from J, with 16 bases in between. The germline V gene has CDR1 GTSNPN and CDR2 SVGIG (reference sequence). The CDR3 has 16 amino acids. The CDR3 DNA reads as TGTGCCTGGAGTGACGGGGCAGGGGAGGTCAATCAGCCCCAGCATTTT. Translating gives CAWSDGAGEVNQPQHF.

CDR3 sequence: CSVEGIREQGVNSNQPQHF. The CDR3 nucleotides are TGCAGCGTTGAAGGGATACGGGAACAGGGAGTTAATAGCAATCAGCCCCAGCATTTT. The J gene is TRBJ1-5, the V gene TRBV29-1; D might be TRBD1 (6 bases). Germline V gene data show CDR1 as SQVTM and CDR2 as ANQGSEA. V dropped 1 base and J dropped 0 bases, with 22 bases sitting between them. The CDR3 runs 19 residues.

The chain carries TRBV7-6 and TRBJ1-1; D call uncertain. From germline, CDR1 is SGHVS and CDR2 FNYEAQ. This CDR3 spans 14 amino acids. Trimming pared 2 bases from V and 5 bases from J, leaving 12 bases between. In DNA form, the CDR3 reads TGTGCCAGCAGCTTAAAGGAGGTGGGGACTGAAGCTTTCTTT. Translation gives CASSLKEVGTEAFF. The full variable domain, in which reference TRBV7-6 and TRBJ1-1 provide the parts outside the CDR3, is GAGVSQSPRYKVTKRGQDVALRCDPISGHVSLYWYRQALGQGPEFLTYFNYEAQQDKSGLPNDRFSAERPEGSISTLTIQRTEQRDSAMYRCASSLKEVGTEAFFGQGTRLTVV.

The chain combines TRBV11-2 with TRBJ1-1; no clear D gene. Trimming cost V 4 bases and J 4 bases, with 13 bases left between them. Germline CDR1 SGHAT, CDR2 FQNNGV. CDR3 size: 14 residues. Here the CDR3 DNA reads TGTGCCAGCAGCTCCTCGTTTCTACGCACTGAAGCTTTCTTT. Its protein is CASSSSFLRTEAFF.

The chain employs TRBV5-1 and TRBJ1-1; D gene unclear. V was clipped by 0 bases and J by 1 base, with 10 bases between them. There are 15 residues in the CDR3. The germline V gene has CDR1 SGHRS and CDR2 YFSETQ. Here the CDR3 reads CASSLVSLGNTEAFF. The CDR3 region has the DNA TGCGCCAGCAGCTTGGTGTCCCTTGGGAACACTGAAGCTTTCTTT.

The genes are TRBV5-1 and TRBJ1-4; D is undetermined. Looked up from germline, CDR1 is SGHRS and CDR2 is YFSETQ. V dropped 4 bases and J dropped 1 base, with 11 bases sitting between them. The CDR3 totals 15 residues. CDR3 sequence (DNA): TGCGCCAGCAGCGGCGGAGGGAGAACTAATGAAAAACTGTTTTTT. It translates to CASSGGGRTNEKLFF. Filled out from reference TRBV5-1 and TRBJ1-4, the complete variable domain reads KAGVTQTPRYLIKTRGQQVTLSCSPISGHRSVSWYQQTPGQGLQFLFEYFSETQRNKGNFPGRFSGRQFSNSRSEMNVSTLELGDSALYLCASSGGGRTNEKLFFGSGTQLSVL.

The genes are TRBV9 and TRBJ2-5, with 8 positions matching TRBD2. The CDR3 has 15 residues. Per germline, CDR1 SGDLS and CDR2 YYNGEE. V shed 0 bases and J 4 bases; nucleotides not matched to a gene: 5. The CDR3 coding sequence is TGTGCCAGCAGCGTAGGTGGGGGGACTAGAGAGACCCAGTACTTC. Translated: CASSVGGGTRETQYF.

The V and J genes are TRBV6-1 and TRBJ2-7, with 9 bases lining up with TRBD1. The CDR3 spans 15 residues. V trimming: 5 bases; J trimming: 2 bases; junction bases outside the gene matches: 7. In germline, CDR1 is MNHNS, CDR2 SASEGT. The CDR3 protein is CASSRGTGIPYEQYF. CDR3 in DNA: TGTGCCAGCAGTCGGGGGACAGGGATCCCCTACGAGCAGTACTTC.

The chain combines TRBV7-2 with TRBJ1-6; D is possibly TRBD1 (6 bases). Germline V gene data show CDR1 as SGHTA and CDR2 as FQGNSA. The germline V and J ends were trimmed by 1 base and 7 bases, with 11 bases remaining between them. The CDR3 has 15 residues. The CDR3 spells CASSLVSDRNSPLHF. CDR3 coding DNA: TGTGCCAGCAGCTTAGTATCGGACAGAAATTCACCCCTCCACTTT.

The chain has TRBV15 and TRBJ2-1; D call uncertain. In germline, CDR1 is LNHNV, CDR2 YYDKDF (reference sequence). This CDR3 is 16 amino acids long. V was shortened by 0 bases and J by 8 bases, with 17 bases between the two germline ends. CDR3 in amino acids: CATSRDLSASGDEQFF. As DNA, the CDR3 is TGTGCCACCAGCAGAGATCTCTCCGCTAGTGGCGATGAGCAGTTCTTC.

The chain uses TRBV7-9 and TRBJ1-1; 8 positions match TRBD1. The CDR3 loop spans 16 amino acids. J was trimmed by 4 bases and V by 5 bases; bases with no gene match: 12. Germline V gene sequence: CDR1 SEHNR, CDR2 FQNEAQ (reference sequence). The CDR3 DNA reads as TGTGCCAGCAGCCTGTGGACAGGGACAAGTAGCACTGAAGCTTTCTTT. This codes for CASSLWTGTSSTEAFF.

The sample holds a few counts of this clone. The V call is TRBV4-1, the J call TRBJ1-4; TRBD1 might be the D (5 bases). This CDR3 is 16 amino acids long. Germline V gives CDR1 MGHRA, CDR2 YSYEKL. Between the trimmed V and J ends, which lost 0 bases and 3 bases, there was a span of 11 bases. CDR3 residues: CASSQDGRGPNEKLFF. The CDR3 DNA reads as TGCGCCAGCAGCCAAGATGGGAGGGGTCCTAATGAAAAACTGTTTTTT.

The rearrangement links TRBV7-2 to TRBJ2-2, with TRBD1 matching over 7 bases. The germline CDR1 and CDR2 sequences are SGHTA and FQGNSA. With V trimmed by 5 bases and J by 2 bases, 11 bases remained unmatched. This CDR3 spans 17 amino acids. CDR3 nucleotide sequence: TGTGCCAGCAGCCAAGGGACAGAAACCTTAAACACCGGGGAGCTGTTTTTT. This encodes CASSQGTETLNTGELFF.

V usage is TRBV9 and J usage is TRBJ1-3; D not resolved. The V gene lost 1 base and the J gene lost 0 bases, with 5 bases spanning the gap. CDR1 is SGDLS and CDR2 is YYNGEE in the germline V gene. The CDR3 contains 14 residues. CDR3 sequence: CASSVTYSGNTIYF. CDR3 sequence (DNA): TGTGCCAGCAGCGTAACTTACTCTGGAAACACCATATATTTT.

V gene TRBV30 combines with J gene TRBJ1-2; 7 bases are shared with TRBD1. The CDR3 consists of 13 residues. Looked up from germline, CDR1 is GTSNPN and CDR2 is SVGIG (reference sequence). The ends lost 2 bases at V and 7 bases at J; junction bases unmatched: 7. CDR3 loop: CAWSPQGGVGYTF. CDR3 nucleotide sequence: TGTGCCTGGAGTCCCCAGGGGGGCGTTGGCTACACCTTC.

This clone came up once. This chain uses TRBV4-1 with TRBJ2-5; TRBD1 agrees at 11 bases. Germline V gene data show CDR1 as MGHRA and CDR2 as YSYEKL. The CDR3 runs 15 residues. The V segment lost 6 bases and the J segment 5 bases; nucleotides outside the gene matches: 8. As DNA, the CDR3 is TGCGCCAGCAGTCCAAGGGGACAGGGGGATGAGACCCAGTACTTC. Translating it yields CASSPRGQGDETQYF.

This clone occurred a few times. The chain joins TRBV5-1 to TRBJ2-3; D possibly corresponds to TRBD2 (7 bases). Trimming cost V 0 bases and J 4 bases, with 15 bases left between them. The CDR3 covers 16 residues. Germline CDR1 reads SGHRS; CDR2 reads YFSETQ. As DNA, the CDR3 is TGCGCCAGCAGCTTGGTGTCGGGGGGCACCGCAGATACGCAGTATTTT. Its protein product is CASSLVSGGTADTQYF.

The chain is built from TRBV5-1 and TRBJ2-7; tentatively, D is TRBD1 or TRBD2 (5 bases each). This CDR3 region has 15 residues. V gave up 4 bases and J gave up 0 bases, with 14 bases separating them. CDR1 is SGHRS, CDR2 YFSETQ, per germline. CDR3 DNA sequence: TGCGCCAGCAGCGAACGGGACGCCCCCTCCTACGAGCAGTACTTC. Amino acids: CASSERDAPSYEQYF.

This chain connects TRBV30 to TRBJ1-2; D gene ambiguous. Trimming pared 8 bases from V and 3 bases from J, leaving 16 bases between. The CDR3 runs 13 residues. Germline V gives CDR1 GTSNPN, CDR2 SVGIG (reference sequence). The CDR3 spells CAHLGQEDYGYTF. CDR3 DNA sequence: TGTGCCCATTTAGGGCAAGAGGACTATGGCTACACCTTC.

The chain's CDR3 is CASTRMSPRSGETQYF. DNA of the CDR3: TGTGCCAGCACTCGGATGTCCCCTCGAAGCGGGGAGACCCAGTACTTC. The chain links TRBV2 to TRBJ2-5, with a possible D match to TRBD2 (6 bases). CDR1 and CDR2 (germline): SNHLY, FYNNEI. CDR3 size: 16 residues. V lost 7 bases and J lost 5, with 23 bases in between.

This chain links TRBV11-2 with TRBJ2-3; D not resolved. The V and J ends lost 0 bases and 4 bases respectively, with 8 bases between them. CDR1 and CDR2 from the germline V gene are SGHAT and FQNNGV. The length of the CDR3 is 14 residues. The CDR3 region is CASSLEPSSDTQYF. CDR3 nucleotide sequence: TGTGCCAGCAGCTTAGAGCCGTCCTCAGATACGCAGTATTTT. The whole variable domain, filled in from reference TRBV11-2 and TRBJ2-3, reads EAGVAQSPRYKIIEKRQSVAFWCNPISGHATLYWYQQILGQGPKLLIQFQNNGVVDDSQLPKDRFSAERLKGVDSTLKIQPAKLEDSAVYLCASSLEPSSDTQYFGPGTRLTVL.

V is TRBV9 and J is TRBJ2-3; TRBD2 aligns across 7 bases. CDR1 is SGDLS and CDR2 is YYNGEE in the germline V gene. J was trimmed by 3 bases and V by 4 bases; bases with no gene match: 2. The CDR3 totals 13 residues. The CDR3 is CASSSGGTDTQYF. DNA for the CDR3: TGTGCCAGCAGCTCCGGGGGGACAGATACGCAGTATTTT.